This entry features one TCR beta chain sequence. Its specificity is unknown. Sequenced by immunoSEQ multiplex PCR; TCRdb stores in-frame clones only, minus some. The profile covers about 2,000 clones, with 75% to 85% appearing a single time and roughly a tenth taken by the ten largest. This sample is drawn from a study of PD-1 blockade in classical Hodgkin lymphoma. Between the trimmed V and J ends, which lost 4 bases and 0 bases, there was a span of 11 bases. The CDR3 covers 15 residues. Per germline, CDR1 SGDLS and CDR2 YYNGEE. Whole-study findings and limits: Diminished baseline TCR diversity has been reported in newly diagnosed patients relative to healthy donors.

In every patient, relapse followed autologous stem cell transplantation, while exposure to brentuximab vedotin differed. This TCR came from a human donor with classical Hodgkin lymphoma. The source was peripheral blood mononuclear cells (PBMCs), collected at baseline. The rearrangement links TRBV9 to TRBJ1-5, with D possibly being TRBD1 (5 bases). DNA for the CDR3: TGTGCCAGCAGCCTCGGGACGGATAGCAATCAGCCCCAGCATTTT. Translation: CASSLGTDSNQPQHF.